This T cell receptor (beta chain) was recorded in a study of siplizumab effects on memory and regulatory T cells. General study results and limits: The diversity of naive T cells seemed greater than that of memory cells, and their alloresponse contribution seemed major.

To note about this clone: The target antigen is unknown.

Only in-frame clones appear in the TCRdb table, and some are missing; sequencing was by immunoSEQ multiplex PCR. In the table there are around 87,000 clones, approximately 90% of which are singletons. The sequence was obtained from a human donor in good health. The sample comprised CD4+ T cells sorted from blood.

DNA of the CDR3: TGTGCCAGCAGCAGCCAGGGGAGCTCTGGGGCCAACGTCCTGACTTTC. This gives the protein CASSSQGSSGANVLTF. This chain links TRBV28 with TRBJ2-6; possibly TRBD1 for D (6 bases). This CDR3 is built from 16 residues. Looked up from germline, CDR1 is MDHEN and CDR2 is SYDVKM. V was cut by 6 bases and J by 0 bases, with 12 bases left in between. Drawing the rest from reference TRBV28 and TRBJ2-6, the complete variable domain is DVKVTQSSRYLVKRTGEKVFLECVQDMDHENMFWYRQDPGLGLRLIYFSYDVKMKEKGDIPEGYSVSREKKERFSLILESASTNQTSMYLCASSSQGSSGANVLTFGAGSRLTVL.